This T cell receptor (beta chain) appears in the sequencing data of a study of T cells in Graves' hyperthyroidism and ophthalmopathy. Amplified TCR beta CDR3 regions came from RNA transcripts. HTBI primers were employed in a first-round RT-PCR of the TCR CDR3. Each CDR3 protein gets one entry after TCRdb re-called the multiplex PCR reads with MiXCR. Of 750,000 to 950,000 distinct CDR3 sequences detected, 35% to 45% appear once; the ten largest clones hold 7.5% to 9.5%. As regards this clonotype: The antigen remains unidentified.

Study-level findings and limits: Stable hyperthyroidism and ophthalmopathy were separated using 13 V-J signatures.

Subjects aged 18 to 65 presented with newly diagnosed hyperthyroidism of less than 2 months' duration. Patients were excluded for uncontrolled infection, other autoimmune disease, pregnancy or lactation. Used for diagnoses were clinical symptoms, serum thyroxine and TRAb, thyroid ultrasound and orbital computed tomography. Germline values: CDR1 DFQATT, CDR2 SNEGSKA (reference sequence). This CDR3 region has 15 residues. V was clipped by 2 bases and J by 2 bases, with 15 bases between them. Sequencing was performed on blood. The receptor was derived from a man younger than 35 with Graves' hyperthyroidism. The chain has TRBV20-1 and TRBJ2-5; a possible D gene is TRBD1 (8 bases). The CDR3 protein is CSARMNRGGQETQYF. The CDR3 bases are TGCAGTGCTAGAATGAACAGGGGGGGACAAGAGACCCAGTACTTC.